These T cell receptor beta chains were read from a single sample in a study of T cell repertoires in cytomegalovirus infection. TCRdb used MiXCR to reprocess the reads, holding one entry per CDR3 protein. This table holds under 200,000 distinct CDR3 sequences, roughly 27% found once. The sequenced sample was PBMCs. These receptors were taken from a human donor in good health (CMV status not recorded). Some clones in this sample may be carry-over from other donors' samples. Each CDR3 is given without its conserved first and last residue.

v_gene	j_gene	CDR3aa
TRBV20-1	TRBJ1-5	SASGWDRDQPQH
TRBV11-1	TRBJ1-1	ASSWATNTEAF
TRBV7-3	TRBJ1-1	ASSLHRDTEAF
TRBV10-3	TRBJ2-5	AISEMGAQETQY
TRBV7-2	TRBJ2-3	ASSRGGRKTDTQY
TRBV5-1	TRBJ2-6	ASSLDLQGGANVLT
TRBV28	TRBJ2-3	ASSLSGQGDTQY
TRBV7-3	TRBJ2-3	ASSRGSGGAVDTQY
TRBV2	TRBJ2-3	ASSPTGGWTDTQY
TRBV2	TRBJ1-6	ASSLNSPLH
TRBV20-1	TRBJ2-1	SARPITAGAYNEQF
TRBV29-1	TRBJ1-2	SVLGEVQGYT